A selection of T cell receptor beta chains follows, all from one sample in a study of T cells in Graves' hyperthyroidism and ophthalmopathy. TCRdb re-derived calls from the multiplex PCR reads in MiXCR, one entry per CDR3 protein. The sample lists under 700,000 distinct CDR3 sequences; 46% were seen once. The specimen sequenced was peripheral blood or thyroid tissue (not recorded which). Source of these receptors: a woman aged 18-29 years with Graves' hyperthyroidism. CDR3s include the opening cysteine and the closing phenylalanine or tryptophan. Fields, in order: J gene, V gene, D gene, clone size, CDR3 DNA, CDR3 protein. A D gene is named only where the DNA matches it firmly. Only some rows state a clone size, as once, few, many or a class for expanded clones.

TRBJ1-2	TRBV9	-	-	TGTGCCAGCAGCGTAGGGCTGGGGGGGTCCCGCTATGGCTACACCTTC	CASSVGLGGSRYGYTF
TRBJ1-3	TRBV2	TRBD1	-	TGTGCCAGCAGCCAAGCCACGCGGGACAGGGGGTCGGGAAACACCATATATTTT	CASSQATRDRGSGNTIYF
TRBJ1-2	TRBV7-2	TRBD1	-	TGTGCCAGCAGCGGGGGACAGGGGGTTCACTATGGCTACACCTTC	CASSGGQGVHYGYTF
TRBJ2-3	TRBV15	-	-	TGTGCCACCAGCAGAGATACGCAGTATTTT	CATSRDTQYF
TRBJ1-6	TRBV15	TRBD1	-	TGTGCCACCAGCCTGACAGGGGGCAGTGGTAATTCACCCCTCCACTTT	CATSLTGGSGNSPLHF
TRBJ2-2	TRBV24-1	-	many	TGTGCCACCAGTGATTTCACCCCCAACACCGGGGAGCTGTTTTTT	CATSDFTPNTGELFF
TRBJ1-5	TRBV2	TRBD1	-	TGTGCCAGCAACTTGACAGGGAATAGCAATCAGCCCCAGCATTTT	CASNLTGNSNQPQHF
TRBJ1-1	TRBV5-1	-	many	TGCGCCAGCAGCTCGAGGGGGGAGGTGAACACTGAAGCTTTCTTT	CASSSRGEVNTEAFF
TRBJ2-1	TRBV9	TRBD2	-	TGTGCCAGCAGCGCTAGCGGGAGGGGCAATGAGCAGTTCTTC	CASSASGRGNEQFF
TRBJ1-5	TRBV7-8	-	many	TGTGCCAGCACCGCACTGGCGGGGGCGGAGGGGCAGCCCCAGCATTTT	CASTALAGAEGQPQHF
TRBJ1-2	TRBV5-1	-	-	TGCGCCAGCAGCTTAGATACAGGGTTCTATGGCTACACCTTC	CASSLDTGFYGYTF
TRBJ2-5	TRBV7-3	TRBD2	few	TGTGCCAGCAGCCAAGACGGTCTAGCGGGAGCTGGTGAGACCCAGTACTTC	CASSQDGLAGAGETQYF
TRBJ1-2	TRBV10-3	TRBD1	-	TGTGCCATCAGCCCAGGGGGGAACTATGGCTACACCTTC	CAISPGGNYGYTF
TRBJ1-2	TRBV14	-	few	TGTGCCAGCAGCCAAGAAAGGGACCTACGTAAAGAGGGCTACACCTTC	CASSQERDLRKEGYTF
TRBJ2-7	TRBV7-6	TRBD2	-	TGTGCCAGCAGTACCGCGGGGGGGGGCCAGAACTTC	CASSTAGGGQNF
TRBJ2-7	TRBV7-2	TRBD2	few	TGTGCCAGCACCACGGCTAGCGGGAGGGGCTACGAGCAGTACTTC	CASTTASGRGYEQYF
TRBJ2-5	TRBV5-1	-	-	TGCGCCAGCAGCTTGCCCCGGACATACCAAGAGACCCAGTACTTC	CASSLPRTYQETQYF
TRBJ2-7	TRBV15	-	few	TGTGCCACCAGCTCGGGACAATCGGTGAAGCAGTACTTC	CATSSGQSVKQYF
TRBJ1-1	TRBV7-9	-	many	TGTGCCAGCAGCTTTGGGGAGGCGAACACTGAAGCTTTCTTT	CASSFGEANTEAFF
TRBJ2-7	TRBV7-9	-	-	TGTGCCAGCAGCCGACAGGATGCGTCCTACGAGCAGTACTTC	CASSRQDASYEQYF
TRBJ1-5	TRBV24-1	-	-	TGTGACCCTGGGGATAGCAATCAGCCCCAGCATTTT	CDPGDSNQPQHF
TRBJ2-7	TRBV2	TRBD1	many	TGTGCCAGCAGCCGGGACAGGGTGTACGAGCAGTACTTC	CASSRDRVYEQYF
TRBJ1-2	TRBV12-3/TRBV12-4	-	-	TGTGCCAGCAGTCGGGACTCAAAGTCTAACTATGGCTACACCTTC	CASSRDSKSNYGYTF
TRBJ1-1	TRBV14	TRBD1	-	TGTGCCAGCAGCCCGAGACAGGGGGCGAAAACTGAAGCTTTCTTT	CASSPRQGAKTEAFF
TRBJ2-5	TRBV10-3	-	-	TGTGCCATCAGTGGGGGAACAGGGCTAGAGGCCCAGTACTTC	CAISGGTGLEAQYF
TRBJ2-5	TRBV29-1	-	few	TGCAGCGTTGCCCCACAGGGAGGCCACCAAGAGACCCAGTACTTC	CSVAPQGGHQETQYF
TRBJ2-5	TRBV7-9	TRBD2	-	TGTGCCAGCAGCTTGGGACTAGCGGGAGGCCAACAAGAGACCCAGTACTTC	CASSLGLAGGQQETQYF
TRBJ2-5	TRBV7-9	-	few	TGTGCCAGCAGCTTTGGTCTTACAATGCCCCAAGAGACCCAGTACTTC	CASSFGLTMPQETQYF
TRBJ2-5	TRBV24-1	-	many	TGTGCCACCAGCTCGGGTTTCCAAGAGACCCAGTACTTC	CATSSGFQETQYF
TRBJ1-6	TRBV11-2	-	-	TGTGCCAGCAGCTTAGGGGCCAGGGTCGGCTCACCCCTCCACTTT	CASSLGARVGSPLHF
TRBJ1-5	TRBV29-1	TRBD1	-	TGCAGCGGCGACAGGGTTAATCAGCCCCAGCATTTT	CSGDRVNQPQHF
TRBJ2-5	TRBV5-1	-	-	TGCGCCAGCAGCTTGGTATACGAGGAGACCCAGTACTTC	CASSLVYEETQYF
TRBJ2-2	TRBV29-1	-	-	TGCAGCGTTGAAGCGGCAGGGGACACCGGGGAGCTGTCTTGG	CSVEAAGDTGELSW
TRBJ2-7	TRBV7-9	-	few	TGTGCCAGCAGCCAAGATGACAGGCCTTCCTACGAGCAGTACTTC	CASSQDDRPSYEQYF
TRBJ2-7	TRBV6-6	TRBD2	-	TGTGCCAGCAGTTACTTCAGCGGGAGCTCCTACGAGCAGTACTTC	CASSYFSGSSYEQYF
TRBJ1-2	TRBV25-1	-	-	TGTGCCAGCAGTGCGGTGGAAGGCTACACCTTC	CASSAVEGYTF
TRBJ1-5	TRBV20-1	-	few	TGCAGTGCCGGTGGCAGCCCCAAACGGCCCCAGCATTTT	CSAGGSPKRPQHF
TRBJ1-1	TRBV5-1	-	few	TGCGCCAGCAGCTTGGCTTTGGGAATCCTCACTGAAGCTTTCTTT	CASSLALGILTEAFF
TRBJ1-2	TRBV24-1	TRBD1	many	TGTGCCACCAGTGACCCCGGGACAGGTTTCGATGGCTACACCTTC	CATSDPGTGFDGYTF
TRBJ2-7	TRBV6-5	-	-	TGTGCCATCAGTTACGGTAGAACCTACGAGCAGTACTTC	CAISYGRTYEQYF
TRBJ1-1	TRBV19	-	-	TGTGCCAGCAGTAGGGGACGGGGAGAGGGTACTGAAGCTTTCTTT	CASSRGRGEGTEAFF